The rows below give T cell receptor beta chains drawn from one sample of a study of T cells in Graves' hyperthyroidism and ophthalmopathy. TCRdb redid the calling of the multiplex PCR reads with MiXCR, one entry per CDR3 protein. Of 550,000 to 600,000 distinct CDR3 sequences listed, around 45% are singletons. The source material was peripheral blood or thyroid tissue (not recorded which). Source of these receptors: an adult woman with Graves' disease, either hyperthyroidism or ophthalmopathy (not recorded which). CDR3s include the opening cysteine and the closing phenylalanine or tryptophan.

v_gene	j_gene	CDR3aa
TRBV9	TRBJ1-1	CASSGRGDKAFF
TRBV15	TRBJ2-7	CATSRGDRGSYEQYF
TRBV20-1	TRBJ1-5	CSAFRGSVDQPQHF
TRBV6-5	TRBJ1-2	CASRDFLNYGYTF
TRBV5-1	TRBJ1-4	CASSLGGPVQEKLFF
TRBV12-3/TRBV12-4	TRBJ2-7	CASSQGQGTSREQYF
TRBV5-1	TRBJ2-5	CASSQDSTQETQYF
TRBV24-1	TRBJ2-7	CATSDHLTYEQYF
TRBV2	TRBJ2-1	CASSEYREASGRAAEQFF
TRBV29-1	TRBJ1-2	CSVPDTQEGAPRGYTF
TRBV20-1	TRBJ2-6	CSASAGANVLTF
TRBV7-6	TRBJ1-2	CASSPGGGYYGYTF
TRBV15	TRBJ1-2	CATSRDWADYGYTF
TRBV5-6	TRBJ2-7	CASSSQNLGEQYF
TRBV24-1	TRBJ2-2	CVIGQGAGELFF
TRBV10-3	TRBJ2-7	CAISEGQGNEQYF
TRBV7-6	TRBJ2-5	CASSRWGGLETQYF
TRBV15	TRBJ1-5	CATSRGADSNQPQHF
TRBV2	TRBJ1-2	CASSEALQGENYGYTF
TRBV20-1	TRBJ2-7	CSARGPLEQYF
TRBV7-9	TRBJ1-2	CASTPSGGNSPVYGYTF
TRBV19	TRBJ1-2	CASGLGASYGYTF
TRBV11-1	TRBJ1-2	CASSLVPADRNYGYTF
TRBV28	TRBJ1-1	CASSSGQGGRTEAFF
TRBV6-1	TRBJ2-5	CASSYDSPSAGVVETQYF
TRBV29-1	TRBJ2-5	CSVGMETQYF
TRBV7-2	TRBJ2-6	CASSRSGTGVSGANVLTF
TRBV20-1	TRBJ1-6	CSAKPPGPEQDWYNSPLHF
TRBV7-9	TRBJ1-1	CASSLRGRYTEAFF
TRBV2	TRBJ1-4	CASSETGVAEKLFF
TRBV11-2	TRBJ1-5	CASSPPDRGPYQPQHF
TRBV11-2	TRBJ2-5	CASSLEVGAWETQYF
TRBV7-2	TRBJ1-6	CASSLRTGVPYNSPLHF
TRBV7-2	TRBJ1-4	CASSFRTLGTNEKLFF
TRBV28	TRBJ1-2	CASRLGQDYGYTF
TRBV24-1	TRBJ1-5	CATSGAGRGQQPQHF
TRBV27	TRBJ2-7	CASSRRAGFNEQYF
TRBV12-3/TRBV12-4	TRBJ2-2	CASSAEGELFF
TRBV29-1	TRBJ2-7	CSVGTGLSSYEQYF
TRBV10-3	TRBJ1-1	CAINAQGRGNTEAFF